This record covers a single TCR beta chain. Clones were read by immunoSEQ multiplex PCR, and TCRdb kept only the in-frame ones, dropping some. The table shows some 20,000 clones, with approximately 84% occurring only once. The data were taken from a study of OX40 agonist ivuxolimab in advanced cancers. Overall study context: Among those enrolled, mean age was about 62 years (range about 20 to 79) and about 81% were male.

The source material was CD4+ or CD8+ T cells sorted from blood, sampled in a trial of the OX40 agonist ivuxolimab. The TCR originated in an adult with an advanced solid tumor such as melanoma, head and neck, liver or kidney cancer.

As DNA, the CDR3 is TGTGCCACCAGCAGTACGGGGGACGGTCTTGCGGAACTGTTTTTT. Protein: CATSSTGDGLAELFF. The rearrangement joins TRBV15 to TRBJ1-4; TRBD1 is a possible D gene (5 bases). The V end lost 3 bases, the J end lost 12 bases, and 20 bases lay between the germline ends. The CDR3 spans 15 residues. Germline lookup yields CDR1 LNHNV and CDR2 YYDKDF (reference sequence).